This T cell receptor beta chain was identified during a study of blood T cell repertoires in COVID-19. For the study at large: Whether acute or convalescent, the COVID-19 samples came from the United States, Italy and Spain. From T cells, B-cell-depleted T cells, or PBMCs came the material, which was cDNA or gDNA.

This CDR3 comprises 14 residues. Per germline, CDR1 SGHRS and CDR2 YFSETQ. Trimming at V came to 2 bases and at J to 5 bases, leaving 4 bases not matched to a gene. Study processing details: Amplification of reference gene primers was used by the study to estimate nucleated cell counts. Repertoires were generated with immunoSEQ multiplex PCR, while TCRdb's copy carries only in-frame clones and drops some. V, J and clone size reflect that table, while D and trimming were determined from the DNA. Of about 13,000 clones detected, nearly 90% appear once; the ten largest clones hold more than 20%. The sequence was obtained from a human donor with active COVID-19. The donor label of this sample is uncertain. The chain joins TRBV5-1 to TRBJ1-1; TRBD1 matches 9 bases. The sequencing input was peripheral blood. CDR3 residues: CASSFGTGSTEAFF. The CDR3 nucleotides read TGCGCCAGCAGCTTCGGGACAGGGAGTACTGAAGCTTTCTTT.